This T cell receptor (beta chain) was documented in a study of blood T cell repertoires in COVID-19. The CDR3 sequence is 12 residues long. The V and J ends lost 3 bases and 2 bases respectively, with 2 bases between them. Looked up from germline, CDR1 is MDHEN and CDR2 is SYDVKM. Grouping used clinical history reported by participants in a survey and questionnaire. Clones were read by immunoSEQ multiplex PCR, and TCRdb kept only the in-frame ones, dropping some. This table holds 200,000 or so clones, nearly 90% found once. The origin of this receptor is a man aged 30-40 years who had recovered from COVID-19. The sample consisted of PBMCs or T cells enriched from blood (not recorded which). The chain has TRBV28 and TRBJ1-5, with D uncertain. The CDR3 is CASSFGNQPQHF. The CDR3 nucleotides read TGTGCCAGCAGTTTCGGCAATCAGCCCCAGCATTTT.